These T cell receptor beta chains were read from a single sample in a study of blood T cell repertoires in COVID-19. The method was immunoSEQ multiplex PCR; TCRdb's version includes in-frame clones alone and lacks a portion of them. The table includes roughly 330,000 clones, about 90% detected once. Specimen: PBMCs or T cells enriched from blood (not recorded which). The receptors were gathered from a woman in her twenties or thirties who had recovered from COVID-19. Each CDR3 is given with its conserved first and last residue. Where a row states a size, it is once, few, many or the class of an expanded clone; other rows omit it.

clone size	J gene	V gene	CDR3 protein
-	TRBJ1-2	TRBV19	CASSIVAGANYGYTF
-	TRBJ2-5	TRBV7-2	CASSSGGTSGETQYF
-	TRBJ1-2	TRBV19	CASSTRGQGASYTF
-	TRBJ1-3	TRBV4-3	CASSKNPGQGASGNTIYF
-	TRBJ1-1	TRBV5-1	CASSFDKNTEAFF
few	TRBJ2-3	TRBV7-2	CASSLVQARTDTQYF
-	TRBJ1-2	TRBV6-2/TRBV6-3	CASSGGALYTF
-	TRBJ1-3	TRBV4-3	CASSQGTGTGNTIYF
-	TRBJ1-1	TRBV14	CASSQIEDSLKAFF
-	TRBJ2-3	TRBV5-4	CASSLRQGTDTQYF
-	TRBJ1-2	TRBV29-1	CSVGAGTGIYGYTF
-	TRBJ1-2	TRBV30	CAWSPDPGTGGYGYTF
once	TRBJ2-3	TRBV13	CASSSRTSGGSTDTQYF
once	TRBJ2-1	TRBV19	CASSLDSRAEQFF
-	TRBJ1-6	TRBV21-1	CASSKSPGWLRRFLSPLHF
once	TRBJ1-2	TRBV2	CASTGIQDFSGGYTF
-	TRBJ2-7	TRBV2	CASIPGLAGGKQYF
-	TRBJ2-7	TRBV6-1	CASIEGGEQYF
-	TRBJ2-7	TRBV2	CASPEIQGESSYEQYF
-	TRBJ1-1	TRBV7-2	CASILRRGYTEAFF
-	TRBJ1-2	TRBV28	CASSLGANYGYTF
-	TRBJ2-5	TRBV11-2	CASSLSWQQETQYF
-	TRBJ2-7	TRBV5-6	CASRLRGGEQYF
-	TRBJ2-5	TRBV2	CATYRHPETQYF
few	TRBJ1-2	TRBV13	CASSLNRRGGYTF
-	TRBJ2-1	TRBV7-9	CASSLGGGSYNEQFF
once	TRBJ2-5	TRBV29-1	CSALLAGEETQYF
-	TRBJ1-2	TRBV3-1/TRBV3-2	CASSQQGGDGYTF
-	TRBJ1-1	TRBV19	CASSPGRGTEAFF
once	TRBJ1-5	TRBV19	CASSKTGVRNQPQHF
few	TRBJ1-1	TRBV28	CASRDTGVTEAFF
once	TRBJ2-2	TRBV21-1	CASSKAGATSLNTGELFF
once	TRBJ1-6	TRBV19	CASSSTGGVDSPLHF
-	TRBJ1-3	TRBV5-4	CASSLAGGGGNTIYF
-	TRBJ1-3	TRBV7-2	CASSFGQGSGNTIYF
-	TRBJ1-2	TRBV20-1	CSARKGRGSTF
once	TRBJ2-7	TRBV6-2/TRBV6-3	CASSVSRTASYEQYF
-	TRBJ1-4	TRBV6-6	CASTPALIGEKLFF
-	TRBJ1-1	TRBV27	CASAALWERRGAFF
-	TRBJ1-4	TRBV5-1	CASSLVPGNEKLFF
-	TRBJ1-2	TRBV7-8	CASSRADRPYGYTF
-	TRBJ2-7	TRBV6-1	CASSERRQGAYEQYF
-	TRBJ2-5	TRBV5-5	CASSLEGRDQETQYF
-	TRBJ2-6	TRBV19	CASSITGASSGANVLTF
few	TRBJ1-6	TRBV9	CASSVGGHDFSPLHF
-	TRBJ2-2	TRBV25-1	CASSEQVDTGELFF
once	TRBJ2-7	TRBV5-1	CASTPLDRFYEQYF
-	TRBJ2-7	TRBV7-9	CASSPRPGTGIYEQYF
few	TRBJ2-3	TRBV9	CASSVGLAARDTQYF
-	TRBJ2-5	TRBV27	CASSVGQRYQETQYF
-	TRBJ2-2	TRBV16	CASSQFQGNTGELFF
-	TRBJ1-2	TRBV3-1/TRBV3-2	CASSQDWGQGPEGYTF
-	TRBJ2-3	TRBV4-2	CASSQDGLAGGTDTQYF
few	TRBJ1-3	TRBV6-6	CASSPRQPLRSGNTIYF
-	TRBJ1-2	TRBV7-2	CASSLDRDRGLGGYTF
-	TRBJ1-1	TRBV28	CASSSKAGGGFSTEAFF
-	TRBJ1-5	TRBV5-8	CASNGGGANQPQHF
-	TRBJ1-2	TRBV30	CAWSVPGKVGYTF
-	TRBJ2-5	TRBV5-1	CASSFGLAGGQETQYF
-	TRBJ2-7	TRBV11-2	CASSLGLQGSSYEQYF